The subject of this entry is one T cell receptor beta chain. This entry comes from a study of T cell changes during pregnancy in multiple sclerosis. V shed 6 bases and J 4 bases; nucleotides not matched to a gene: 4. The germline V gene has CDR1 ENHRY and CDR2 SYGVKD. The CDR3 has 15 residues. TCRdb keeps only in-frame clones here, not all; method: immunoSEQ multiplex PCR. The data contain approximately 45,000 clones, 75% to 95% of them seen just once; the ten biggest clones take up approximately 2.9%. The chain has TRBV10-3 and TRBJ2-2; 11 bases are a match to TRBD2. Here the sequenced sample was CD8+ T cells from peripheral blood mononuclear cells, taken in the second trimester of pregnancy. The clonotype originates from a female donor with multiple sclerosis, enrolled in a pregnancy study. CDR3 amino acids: CAISVGTSGTGELFF. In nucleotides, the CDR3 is TGTGCCATCAGCGTCGGGACTAGCGGCACCGGGGAGCTGTTTTTT.